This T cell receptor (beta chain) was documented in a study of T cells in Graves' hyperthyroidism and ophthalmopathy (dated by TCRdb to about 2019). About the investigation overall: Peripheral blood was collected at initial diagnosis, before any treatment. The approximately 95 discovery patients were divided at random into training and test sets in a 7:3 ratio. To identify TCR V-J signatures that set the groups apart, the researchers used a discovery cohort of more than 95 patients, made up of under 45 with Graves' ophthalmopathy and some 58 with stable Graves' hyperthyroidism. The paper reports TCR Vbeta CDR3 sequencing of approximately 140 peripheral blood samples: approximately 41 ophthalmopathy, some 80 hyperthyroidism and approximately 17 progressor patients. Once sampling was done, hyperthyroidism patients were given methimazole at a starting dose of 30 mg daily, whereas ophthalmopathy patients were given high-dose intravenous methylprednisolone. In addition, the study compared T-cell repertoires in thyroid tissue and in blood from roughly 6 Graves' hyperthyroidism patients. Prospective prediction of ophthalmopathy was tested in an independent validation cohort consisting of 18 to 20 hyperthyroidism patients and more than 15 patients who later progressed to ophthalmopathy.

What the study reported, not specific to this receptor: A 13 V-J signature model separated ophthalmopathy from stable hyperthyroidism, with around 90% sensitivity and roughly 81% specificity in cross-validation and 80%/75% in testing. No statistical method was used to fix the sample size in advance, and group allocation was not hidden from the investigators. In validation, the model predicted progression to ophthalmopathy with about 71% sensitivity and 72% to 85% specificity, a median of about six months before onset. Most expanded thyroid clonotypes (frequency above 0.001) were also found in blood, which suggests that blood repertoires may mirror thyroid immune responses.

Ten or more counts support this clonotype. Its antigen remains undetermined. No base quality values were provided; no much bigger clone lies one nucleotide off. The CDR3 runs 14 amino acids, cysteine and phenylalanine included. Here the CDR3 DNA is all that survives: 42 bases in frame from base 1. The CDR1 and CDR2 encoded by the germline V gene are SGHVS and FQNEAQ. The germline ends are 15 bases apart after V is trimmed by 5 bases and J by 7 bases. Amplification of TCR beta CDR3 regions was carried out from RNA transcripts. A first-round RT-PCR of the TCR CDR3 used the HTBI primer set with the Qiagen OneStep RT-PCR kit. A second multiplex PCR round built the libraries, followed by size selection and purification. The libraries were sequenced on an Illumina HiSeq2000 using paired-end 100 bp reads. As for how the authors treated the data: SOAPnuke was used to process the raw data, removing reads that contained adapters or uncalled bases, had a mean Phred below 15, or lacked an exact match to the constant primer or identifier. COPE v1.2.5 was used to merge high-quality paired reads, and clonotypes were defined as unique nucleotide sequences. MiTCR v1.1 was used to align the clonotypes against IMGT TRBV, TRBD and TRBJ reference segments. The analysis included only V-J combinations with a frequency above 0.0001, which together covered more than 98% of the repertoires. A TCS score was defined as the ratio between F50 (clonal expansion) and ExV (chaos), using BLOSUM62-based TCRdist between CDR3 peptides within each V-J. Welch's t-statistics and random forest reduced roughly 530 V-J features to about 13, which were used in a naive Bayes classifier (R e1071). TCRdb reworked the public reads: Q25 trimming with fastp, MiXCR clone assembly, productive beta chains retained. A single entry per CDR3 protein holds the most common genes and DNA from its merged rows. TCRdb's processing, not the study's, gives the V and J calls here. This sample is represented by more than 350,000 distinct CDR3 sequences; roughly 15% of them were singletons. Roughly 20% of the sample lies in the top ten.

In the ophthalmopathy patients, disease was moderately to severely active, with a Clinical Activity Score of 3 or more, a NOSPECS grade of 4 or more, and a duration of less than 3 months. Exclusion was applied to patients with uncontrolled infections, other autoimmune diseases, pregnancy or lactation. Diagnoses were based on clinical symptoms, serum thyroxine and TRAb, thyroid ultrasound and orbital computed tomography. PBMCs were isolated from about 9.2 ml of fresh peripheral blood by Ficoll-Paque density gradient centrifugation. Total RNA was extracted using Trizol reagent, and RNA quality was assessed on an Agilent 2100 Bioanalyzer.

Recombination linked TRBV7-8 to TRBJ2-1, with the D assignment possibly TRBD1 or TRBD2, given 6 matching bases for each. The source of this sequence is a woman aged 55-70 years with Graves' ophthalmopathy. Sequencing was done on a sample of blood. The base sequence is TGTGCCAGCAGCCCGAGGGGGGCAAATAATGAGCAGTTCTTC. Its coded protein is CASSPRGANNEQFF.